This T cell receptor (beta chain) was retrieved from a study of cytomegalovirus exposure and HLA in healthy donors. 13 Jbeta primers and 60 Vbeta primers were used for the PCR. The table came from immunoSEQ multiplex PCR; TCRdb's copy has only in-frame clones and leaves some out. The sample contains about 160,000 clones, approximately 81% of which appear only once. V trimming: 1 base; J trimming: 2 bases; junction bases outside the gene matches: 7. Germline loops: CDR1 LGHNA, CDR2 YSLEER. This CDR3 is built from 17 residues. With respect to this clone: Its matching antigen is unknown.

General study findings and limits: Follow-up analysis found HLA locus-dependent TCR association rates, highest for DRB1 and lowest for HLA-C. Several V segments, TRBV6-2 and TRBV6-3 among them, could not be told apart and were dropped. When the data were analyzed later, several of the most significant clusters appeared to be linked to common viral pathogens.

This sequence originates from a man younger than 35 in good health and CMV-seropositive. Sequenced material: PBMCs. The chain has TRBV4-3 and TRBJ2-3, with TRBD2 identical over 9 bases. The CDR3 nucleotides read TGCGCCAGCAGCCAAGGGGGGGCGGGGGGGTACACAGATACGCAGTATTTT. This codes for CASSQGGAGGYTDTQYF.